This T cell receptor beta chain was profiled in a study of blood T cell repertoires in COVID-19. Study summary: Acute and convalescent COVID-19 samples came from the United States, Italy and Spain.

V gave up 2 bases and J gave up 2 bases, with 6 bases separating them. In germline, CDR1 is MNHEY, CDR2 SMNVEV (reference sequence). This CDR3 comprises 14 residues. Generated by immunoSEQ multiplex PCR, the TCRdb table keeps only in-frame clones and is missing some. The table shows under 300,000 clones, with approximately 78% occurring only once. The sequence derives from a woman younger than 30 with acute or convalescent COVID-19. Sequencing used peripheral blood. V gene TRBV27 combines with J gene TRBJ2-2; no definite D call. The CDR3 DNA reads as TGTGCCAGCAGTTTAACACCCAACACCGGGGAGCTGTTTTTT. Its translation is CASSLTPNTGELFF.